A selection of T cell receptor beta chains follows, all from one sample in a study of tumor-infiltrating lymphocytes in primary liver carcinoma. TCRdb reanalysed the multiplex PCR reads using MiXCR and keeps one entry per CDR3 protein. Here the sample spans 100,000 to 150,000 distinct CDR3 sequences, around two thirds being singletons. The sample was liver tumor tissue from sampling region 1. The receptor set was obtained from a woman aged 60 to 75 with primary liver carcinoma and hepatitis B virus infection. Each CDR3 is given with its conserved first and last residue. D genes are given only for firm matches. Not every row has a clone size; where given, it reads once, few, many or a size class.

V gene	D gene	clone size	CDR3 protein
TRBV11-3	NA	NA	CASSPNPQGIGDFF
TRBV6-1	TRBD2	many	CASSARTSGRVDTQYF
TRBV24-1	NA	NA	CATSEGPGETQYF
TRBV11-2	NA	NA	CTSSYGGMTSGSELYF
TRBV4-2	NA	NA	CASSQDLEISYEQYF
TRBV4-1	TRBD2	few	CASSQDGLAGETQYF
TRBV7-6	TRBD2	NA	CASSPLGASGRALGENEQYF
TRBV6-2/TRBV6-3	TRBD1	NA	CARSRGQTAKTQYF
TRBV14	TRBD1	NA	CASNPRWGQDIRDSPLHF
TRBV28	NA	once	CASGLGRAYNTPLHF
TRBV12-3/TRBV12-4	NA	many	CASRNNLETQYF
TRBV11-2	TRBD2	NA	CAGSFGSGSTSYIQYF
TRBV6-1	NA	NA	CASSVLRTRNTEAFF
TRBV6-2/TRBV6-3	NA	NA	CASCYSRGDTEAFF
TRBV6-6	TRBD1	NA	CASSRDRGYTF
TRBV11-2	NA	NA	CASSSLSGDQPQHF
TRBV12-3/TRBV12-4	NA	many	CASSLVTGAGELFF
TRBV5-1	NA	NA	CASSFDEAQYF
TRBV10-3	TRBD2	many	CAISEFGLEKTNTGELFF
TRBV6-5	TRBD2	NA	CASSFSVTSGQETQYF
TRBV11-3	NA	NA	CASSLGTVQDTQYF
TRBV5-5	NA	NA	CASSEWTERNTIYF
TRBV5-4	TRBD1	NA	CASTRGQGLVEQFF
TRBV29-1	NA	NA	CSGLIDTEALF
TRBV29-1	NA	NA	CSVLPGDPKGQNTGELFF
TRBV6-5	TRBD1	few	CASSLTGVPYSSGNTIYF
TRBV2	TRBD1	NA	CASRDLQGYYGYTF
TRBV28	NA	few	CASSLSGPLNTEAFF
TRBV12-3/TRBV12-4	NA	NA	CASSGGQGLANVLTF
TRBV7-8	NA	NA	CASGLRDQGPYEQYF
TRBV18	TRBD2	NA	CASSPGLVAQVEQFF
TRBV11-2	TRBD1	NA	CVSSGCRGRVRATDTQYF
TRBV5-5	NA	NA	CASSTGPRGSNQPQHF
TRBV10-1	NA	many	CASSDGVGNQPQHF
TRBV11-3	NA	NA	CASSARGTIPSYKQYF
TRBV29-1	NA	many	CSVGGGQETQYF
TRBV30	TRBD2	few	CAWVLAGGVTQYF
TRBV7-2	TRBD2	many	CASSARTSGSNEQFF
TRBV7-8	NA	NA	CASSPQSGTDTQYF
TRBV30	TRBD1	NA	CAWTPVGQRNYGYTF
TRBV11-2	TRBD2	NA	CASCGGLAATDTQYF
TRBV11-2	TRBD2	NA	CDSSSLLADNSGELFF
TRBV6-1	TRBD2	many	CASSVQAGSQETQYF
TRBV6-5	NA	many	CASSNRAGSNTEAFF
TRBV5-1	NA	NA	CASSLYFGQTYEQYF
TRBV5-5	TRBD1	NA	CASSPGQAYTEAFF
TRBV7-8	NA	NA	CVSSLGPAANMNTEAFF
TRBV12-5	TRBD1	NA	CVSGSDRGTDTQYF
TRBV5-4	NA	few	CASSEEFTDTQYF
TRBV5-6	NA	NA	CASSLVGRGAEDYTF
TRBV11-3	NA	few	CASGLGPIDTQYF